The T cell receptor (beta chain) described here comes from a study of T cells in Graves' hyperthyroidism and ophthalmopathy (dated by TCRdb to the late 2010s). Concerning the study at large: Peripheral blood samples were taken at initial diagnosis, before any treatment was given. An independent validation cohort of under 20 hyperthyroidism patients and about 16 patients who later progressed to ophthalmopathy tested prospective prediction of ophthalmopathy. According to the paper, TCR Vbeta CDR3 sequencing was carried out on some 140 peripheral blood samples, which came from 40 to 45 ophthalmopathy, 75 to 80 hyperthyroidism and approximately 17 progressor patients. After blood sampling, hyperthyroidism patients were treated with methimazole at a starting dose of 30 mg daily, and ophthalmopathy patients were treated with high-dose intravenous methylprednisolone. To identify distinguishing TCR V-J signatures, a discovery cohort of around 100 patients was used, comprising 43 with Graves' ophthalmopathy and around 60 with stable Graves' hyperthyroidism. The 100 discovery patients were randomly split 7:3 into training and test sets. In addition, the study compared T-cell repertoires in thyroid tissue and in blood from roughly 6 Graves' hyperthyroidism patients.

The CDR3, cysteine through phenylalanine, is 20 amino acids long. Of the read, only the CDR3 DNA is kept; its 60 bases are in frame from base 1. Per the germline V gene, SNHLY is the CDR1 and FYNNEI is the CDR2. V is pruned by 6 bases and J by 0 bases, leaving 18 bases of the junction without a gene match. The TCR beta CDR3 regions were amplified from RNA transcripts. A first-round RT-PCR of the TCR CDR3 used the HTBI primer set with the Qiagen OneStep RT-PCR kit. Libraries were constructed in a second round of multiplex PCR, after which size selection and purification were performed. Sequencing of the libraries was done on an Illumina HiSeq2000 using paired-end 100 bp reads. For the original study's pipeline: Raw data were processed with SOAPnuke, discarding reads with adapters, uncalled bases, mean Phred below 15, or no exact constant-primer or identifier match. COPE v1.2.5 was used to merge high-quality paired reads, and clonotypes were defined as unique nucleotide sequences. MiTCR v1.1 was used to align clonotypes to the IMGT TRBV, TRBD and TRBJ reference segments. Analysis was restricted to V-J combinations with a frequency above 0.0001, which covered 99.2% of repertoires. The TCS score was defined as F50 (clonal expansion) divided by E x V (chaos), with BLOSUM62-based TCRdist calculated between CDR3 peptides within each V-J. Welch's t-statistics and random forest reduced roughly 540 V-J features to 13, which were used in a naive Bayes classifier (R e1071). TCRdb redid the processing of the public reads, applying fastp at Q25 and MiXCR, and retained in-frame beta chains. Each entry merges the rows of one CDR3 protein and shows their most common DNA and genes. The V and J calls come from TCRdb's annotation, not from the publication. The sample table holds 200,000 to 250,000 distinct CDR3 sequences, of which under 20% were seen once. The ten largest clones take up 50% of the sample.

Points the paper makes about the study in general: Ophthalmopathy was separated from stable hyperthyroidism by a 13 V-J signature model, with approximately 86% sensitivity and about 81% specificity obtained in cross-validation and 80%/75% obtained in testing. During validation, the model predicted progression to ophthalmopathy a median of approximately 7 months ahead of onset, with just under 71% sensitivity and roughly 75% specificity. No statistical method was used to set the sample size in advance, and investigators knew the group allocation. Most expanded thyroid clonotypes (frequency above 0.001) were also detected in blood, suggesting blood repertoires may reflect thyroid immune responses.

This clonotype occurred many times. Its antigen is unknown. No base-level quality is on record; no much larger clone is a single base apart. Stable Graves' hyperthyroidism was defined as no progression to ophthalmopathy during 18 months of follow-up. Hyperthyroidism patients were newly diagnosed, with disease duration under 2 months, and aged 18 to 65 years. Patients with uncontrolled infections, other autoimmune diseases, pregnancy or lactation were excluded. Clinical symptoms, serum thyroxine and TRAb, thyroid ultrasound, and orbital computed tomography formed the basis for the diagnoses. PBMCs were isolated from about 9.2 ml of fresh peripheral blood by Ficoll-Paque density gradient centrifugation. Trizol reagent was used to extract total RNA, and RNA quality was then checked on an Agilent 2100 Bioanalyzer.

The sample taken for sequencing was blood. The receptor's source is a man in his fifties or sixties with Graves' hyperthyroidism. Rearrangement joined TRBV2 to TRBJ2-3; a stretch of 10 junction bases matches TRBD2. The nucleotide sequence is given as TGTGCCAGCAGCCAGAGGGAAATCGGAGCGGGAGGGCCTAGCACAGATACGCAGTATTTT. Translation gives CASSQREIGAGGPSTDTQYF. Outside the CDR3, residues come from the reference TRBV2 and TRBJ2-3 proteins, so the full variable domain is: EPEVTQTPSHQVTQMGQEVILRCVPISNHLYFYWYRQILGQKVEFLVSFYNNEISEKSEIFDDQFSVERPDGSNFTLKIRSTKLEDSAMYFCASSQREIGAGGPSTDTQYFGPGTRLTVL.